Shown below are 21 T cell receptor beta chains from a single sample sequenced in a study of OX40 agonist ivuxolimab in advanced cancers. Only in-frame clones appear in the TCRdb table, and some are missing; sequencing was by immunoSEQ multiplex PCR. The sample contains tens of thousands of clones, almost 85% of which appear only once. Here the sequenced sample was CD4+ or CD8+ T cells sorted from blood, taken in a trial of the OX40 agonist ivuxolimab. All receptors derive from an adult with an advanced solid tumor such as melanoma, head and neck, liver or kidney cancer.

The chain has TRBV30 and TRBJ1-5, with a possible D match to TRBD1 (6 bases). The CDR3 runs to 13 residues. Trimming left V 7 bases short and J 5 bases short, with 15 bases between. CDR1 is GTSNPN, CDR2 SVGIG, per germline (reference sequence). CDR3 region: CAYQNRADQPQHF. DNA of the CDR3: TGTGCCTATCAAAACAGGGCGGATCAGCCCCAGCATTTT. The complete variable domain, with remaining parts taken from reference TRBV30 and TRBJ1-5, reads SQTIHQWPATLVQPVGSPLSLECTVEGTSNPNLYWYRQAAGRGLQLLFYSVGIGQISSEVPQNLSASRPQDRQFILSSKKLLLSDSGFYLCAYQNRADQPQHFGDGTRLSIL.

The chain recombines TRBV5-6 with TRBJ1-3; D uncertain. Germline lookup yields CDR1 SGHDT and CDR2 YYEEEE. The V gene lost 1 base and the J gene lost 0 bases, with 11 bases spanning the gap. There are 16 residues in the CDR3. This CDR3 is CASSLMGGSSGNTIYF. For the CDR3, the DNA is TGTGCCAGCAGCTTGATGGGCGGATCCTCTGGAAACACCATATATTTT.

This chain uses TRBV5-1 with TRBJ2-1; D ambiguous. V lost 4 bases to trimming and J lost 3 bases, with 8 bases between them. CDR3 length: 13 amino acids. The germline V gene has CDR1 SGHRS and CDR2 YFSETQ. In nucleotides, the CDR3 is TGCGCCAGCAGCCTTGGGAACTACAATGAGCAGTTCTTC. Amino acids: CASSLGNYNEQFF.

This clone was seen a single time. The chain carries TRBV15 and TRBJ2-1, with D possibly being TRBD2 (6 bases). This CDR3 spans 16 amino acids. Trimming left V 1 base short and J 6 bases short, with 16 bases between. Germline CDR1 reads LNHNV; CDR2 reads YYDKDF (reference sequence). The CDR3: CATSRGWRGRGNEQFF. CDR3 nucleotides: TGTGCCACCAGCAGAGGTTGGCGGGGCCGGGGCAATGAGCAGTTCTTC.

V usage is TRBV4-1 and J usage is TRBJ2-5; D may match TRBD1 or TRBD2 (6 bases each). CDR3 size: 12 residues. Germline V lookup: CDR1 MGHRA, CDR2 YSYEKL. The germline V and J ends were trimmed by 1 base and 7 bases, with 7 bases remaining between them. CDR3: CASSQGGATQYF. For the CDR3, the DNA is TGCGCCAGCAGCCAAGGGGGGGCGACCCAGTACTTC.

V and J are TRBV6-5 and TRBJ2-7; perhaps TRBD2 as D (6 bases). The CDR3 totals 12 residues. Germline assignment: CDR1 MNHEY and CDR2 SVGAGI. The CDR3 nucleotides are TGTGCAAGCGGGCCGATCATCTACGAGCAGTACTTC. Amino acid sequence: CASGPIIYEQYF.

V is TRBV9 and J is TRBJ2-5; D possibly corresponds to TRBD1 (6 bases). This CDR3 has 16 residues. From germline, CDR1 is SGDLS and CDR2 YYNGEE. Trimming shortened V by 4 bases and J by 5 bases, and 21 bases separated the two germline ends. In nucleotides, the CDR3 is TGTGCCAGCAGCCCAAGGGGTGGGGCAGGGGTCGAGACCCAGTACTTC. Amino acid sequence: CASSPRGGAGVETQYF.

This chain links TRBV6-1 with TRBJ2-5, with 8 bases lining up with TRBD1. Germline assignment: CDR1 MNHNS and CDR2 SASEGT. CDR3 length equals 15 residues. V gave up 6 bases and J gave up 5 bases; unmatched junction bases: 11. The CDR3 here is CASSVNRGDSETQYF. CDR3 DNA: TGTGCCAGCAGCGTTAACAGGGGGGATTCGGAGACCCAGTACTTC.

V usage is TRBV7-2 and J usage is TRBJ2-7; 10 nucleotides align to TRBD1. V gave up 4 bases and J gave up 1 base; unmatched junction bases: 10. There are 17 residues in the CDR3. CDR1 and CDR2 from the germline V gene are SGHTA and FQGNSA. The CDR3 bases are TGTGCCAGCAGCTCCTGGGGACAGGGGAGAGGATCCTACGAGCAGTACTTC. Its translation: CASSSWGQGRGSYEQYF. Drawing the rest from reference TRBV7-2 and TRBJ2-7, the complete variable domain is GAGVSQSPSNKVTEKGKDVELRCDPISGHTALYWYRQSLGQGLEFLIYFQGNSAPDKSGLPSDRFSAERTGGSVSTLTIQRTQQEDSAVYLCASSSWGQGRGSYEQYFGPGTRLTVT.

The chain links TRBV28 to TRBJ1-1, with TRBD1 as a possible D gene (6 bases). V gave up 6 bases and J gave up 5 bases, with 16 bases separating them. The germline gives CDR1 MDHEN, CDR2 SYDVKM. The CDR3 has 14 amino acids. CDR3 amino acids: CASRIQGERTEAFF. CDR3 DNA sequence: TGTGCCAGCAGGATACAGGGAGAAAGGACTGAAGCTTTCTTT.

This clone was observed a few times. This sequence joins TRBV5-1 and TRBJ2-1; 7 bases align to TRBD1. Looked up from germline, CDR1 is SGHRS and CDR2 is YFSETQ. V lost 3 bases and J lost 5; bases outside the gene matches: 8. This CDR3 is built from 15 residues. Written as DNA, the CDR3 is TGCGCCAGCAGCTCCCTCGAGGGGGCGGACAATGAGCAGTTCTTC. This translates into CASSSLEGADNEQFF.

The genes are TRBV29-1 and TRBJ2-2, with TRBD2 matching 7 bases. The CDR3 is 14 residues long. Unmatched junction bases numbered 6, after V lost 3 bases and J lost 5 bases. Per the germline V gene, CDR1 is SQVTM and CDR2 is ANQGSEA. Here the CDR3 reads CSVERQGGTGELFF. In nucleotides, the CDR3 is TGCAGCGTTGAGAGGCAGGGAGGGACCGGGGAGCTGTTTTTT.

The CDR3 DNA reads TGTGCCAGCAGCACTTGGACAGGCTACGAGCAGTACTTC. Protein sequence: CASSTWTGYEQYF. The rearrangement links TRBV11-2 to TRBJ2-7; 7 bases agree with TRBD1. Germline V CDR1 and CDR2: SGHAT, FQNNGV. This CDR3 spans 13 amino acids. V lost 5 bases to trimming and J lost 3 bases; unmatched junction nucleotides: 4.

This rearrangement joins TRBV6-5 to TRBJ1-5, with 8 nucleotides matching TRBD1. The junction had 9 bases not matched to a gene; V was cut back by 7 bases and J by 7 bases. The CDR3 totals 14 residues. The germline gives CDR1 MNHEY, CDR2 SVGAGI. The CDR3 bases are TGTGCCAGCATTAAGACAGGGGCGGACCAGCCCCAGCATTTT. This encodes CASIKTGADQPQHF.

This clone was seen a single time. V is TRBV6-5 and J is TRBJ2-2; D gene ambiguous. The CDR3 runs to 13 residues. V was trimmed by 1 base and J by 5 bases, leaving 5 bases between them. Germline V gene lookup returns CDR1 MNHEY and CDR2 SVGAGI. CDR3 nucleotide sequence: TGTGCCAGCAGTTACTGGCAGACCGGGGAGCTGTTTTTT. It translates to CASSYWQTGELFF.

The chain combines TRBV10-2 with TRBJ1-1; 7 nucleotides match TRBD1. Germline V gene data show CDR1 as WSHSY and CDR2 as SAAADI. V lost 6 bases and J lost 9; bases outside the gene matches: 13. The CDR3 contains 14 residues. The CDR3 bases are TGCGCCAGCAGGGGGCTCGGGCAGGGGGTTCAAGCTTTCTTT. Its protein is CASRGLGQGVQAFF.

There are a few counts of this clone. This sequence joins TRBV29-1 and TRBJ2-1; a weak D match, TRBD1 (6 bases). Germline CDR1 is SQVTM and CDR2 is ANQGSEA. With 3 bases removed from V and 3 bases from J, the gap between germline ends came to 12 bases. This CDR3 is 14 amino acids long. The CDR3 region has the DNA TGCAGCGTTGAGGGTCAGGGGAACTACAATGAGCAGTTCTTC. This encodes CSVEGQGNYNEQFF.

This chain links TRBV7-2 with TRBJ1-6; TRBD1 is a possible D gene (5 bases). The ends were cut back, 2 bases at V and 0 bases at J, with 8 bases in the middle. Per germline, CDR1 SGHTA and CDR2 FQGNSA. CDR3 length: 16 amino acids. CDR3 coding DNA: TGTGCCAGCAGCTTATCCGGGGGCTCCTATAATTCACCCCTCCACTTT. It yields the protein CASSLSGGSYNSPLHF.

This chain links TRBV7-8 with TRBJ2-1; 9 bases map to TRBD1. Losses at the gene ends were 6 bases for V and 4 bases for J; bases not matched to a gene: 10. The germline V gene encodes CDR1 SGHVS and CDR2 FQNEAQ. The CDR3 covers 16 residues. DNA for the CDR3: TGTGCCAGCAGGCCTACAGGGGGCGCTGGTTACAATGAGCAGTTCTTC. It is translated as CASRPTGGAGYNEQFF.

V usage is TRBV7-9 and J usage is TRBJ1-2, with 7 bases fitting TRBD1. CDR1 and CDR2 (germline): SEHNR, FQNEAQ (reference sequence). The CDR3 has 17 residues. The J segment lost 1 base and the V segment lost 3 bases, leaving 11 bases of the junction unmatched. The CDR3, as DNA: TGTGCCAGCAGCTTTCTTGGACAGGACGCTTTTAACTATGGCTACACCTTC. It translates to CASSFLGQDAFNYGYTF.

The chain couples TRBV2 to TRBJ1-1, with D possibly being TRBD1 (5 bases). CDR1 and CDR2 from the germline V gene are SNHLY and FYNNEI. V was shortened by 6 bases and J by 1 base, with 12 bases between the two germline ends. The CDR3 extends over 14 amino acids. CDR3 sequence: CASRVDGGNTEAFF. In DNA form, the CDR3 reads TGTGCCAGCAGGGTAGACGGGGGGAACACTGAAGCTTTCTTT.